One sample yielded the 18 T cell receptor beta chains listed below, sequenced in a study of T-cell memory formation after mild COVID-19 (dated by TCRdb to the early 2020s). The library came from 5' RACE. This sample was sequenced with an Illumina NovaSeq 6000. Clones were called with MiXCR by TCRdb after fastp trimmed the public reads at Q25, and only in-frame beta chains were retained. CDR3 protein sequences are deduplicated, and each keeps its most common genes and DNA. This sample comprises around 340,000 distinct CDR3 sequences, about a sixth of them detected only once. 20% to 25% of the sample is held by the ten biggest clonotypes. Sample: PBMCs or a T cell subset sorted from them (not recorded which). These receptors all stem from a man aged 18-30 years who had mild COVID-19 (a few samples of this study predate the infection). The sample titles of this study are shuffled in the database, so cell type and time point are left out; the donor was told from shared clones.

This clonotype was seen more than once but under ten times. This chain joins TRBV4-1 and TRBJ1-4; unclear D gene. Deletions cut 0 bases from V and 8 bases from J, with 13 bases between. CDR3 length: 15 residues. Germline V CDR1 and CDR2: MGHRA, YSYEKL. This CDR3 is CASSQEGFRGEKLFF. CDR3 DNA sequence: TGCGCCAGCAGCCAAGAAGGGTTCCGAGGGGAAAAACTGTTTTTT.

There are many counts of this clonotype. The chain links TRBV5-1 to TRBJ2-1; 7 nucleotides match TRBD1. The CDR3 runs to 13 residues. Germline V gives CDR1 SGHRS, CDR2 YFSETQ. The V and J ends lost 4 bases and 15 bases, in that order; junction bases with no gene match: 13. The CDR3 spells CASSPDRALLWFF. The DNA of the CDR3 is TGCGCCAGCAGCCCAGACAGGGCTCTATTATGGTTCTTC.

The CDR3 loop is CASSLTGRGGPQETQYF. The CDR3 nucleotides are TGCGCCAGCAGCTTGACGGGCCGCGGGGGGCCCCAAGAGACCCAGTACTTC. The V call is TRBV5-1, the J call TRBJ2-5, with 8 bases aligning to TRBD2. The CDR3 length is 17 residues. Germline V gives CDR1 SGHRS, CDR2 YFSETQ. V lost 1 base and J lost 1; bases outside the gene matches: 9.

This clonotype showed up many times. The chain carries TRBV7-3 and TRBJ1-1; 9 nucleotides agree with TRBD1. CDR3 length: 14 amino acids. Germline V gene sequence: CDR1 SGHTA, CDR2 FQGTGA. J gave up 4 bases and V 2 bases, and 2 bases lay outside the gene matches. The CDR3 reads CASSLGGQGTEAFF. The DNA of the CDR3 is TGTGCCAGCAGCTTAGGGGGACAGGGCACTGAAGCTTTCTTT.

The rearrangement links TRBV9 to TRBJ2-5; 13 bases are a match to TRBD2. J was trimmed by 1 base and V by 2 bases; bases with no gene match: 2. CDR1 SGDLS and CDR2 YYNGEE come from the germline V gene. The CDR3 runs to 16 residues. The CDR3 coding sequence is TGTGCCAGCAGCGTGGGGACTAGCGGGGTCCAAGAGACCCAGTACTTC. This sequence encodes CASSVGTSGVQETQYF.

There are a few counts of this clonotype. This rearrangement joins TRBV4-3 to TRBJ1-2, with no clear D. Trimming took 3 bases from V and 4 from J, leaving 9 bases between them. This CDR3 region has 13 residues. Germline CDR1 LGHNA, CDR2 YSLEER. This chain's CDR3 is CASSQDGSYGYTF. The CDR3 DNA reads as TGCGCCAGCAGCCAGGACGGGTCCTATGGCTACACCTTC.

The rearrangement links TRBV6-2 or TRBV6-3 to TRBJ2-1; weak D call: TRBD1 (5 bases). V was cut by 5 bases and J by 8 bases, with 10 bases left in between. Germline loops: CDR1 MNHEY, CDR2 SVGEGT. The CDR3 sequence is 12 residues long. The CDR3 nucleotides read TGTGCCAGCAGTCGCAGGGCGGATGAGCAGTTCTTC. Protein sequence: CASSRRADEQFF.

V is TRBV28 and J is TRBJ1-6, with D unclear. This CDR3 spans 17 amino acids. Trimming took 6 bases from V and 1 from J, leaving 16 bases between them. The germline V gene has CDR1 MDHEN and CDR2 SYDVKM. Here the CDR3 reads CASRTPLTESYNSPLHF. The CDR3 region has the DNA TGTGCCAGCAGAACCCCCCTAACTGAATCCTATAATTCACCCCTCCACTTT.

The table lists this clonotype with a few counts. The rearrangement joins TRBV12-3 or TRBV12-4 to TRBJ1-4, with D possibly being TRBD1 (5 bases). This CDR3 comprises 14 residues. Trimming stripped 6 bases from V and 4 bases from J, with 12 bases between. The CDR3 nucleotides are TGTGCCAGCAGCCATGACAGCAATAATGAAAAACTGTTTTTT. Translation: CASSHDSNNEKLFF.

This chain joins TRBV3-1 and TRBJ2-7; D gene ambiguous. Trimming took off 4 bases at V and 3 bases at J, with 10 bases between the two ends. This CDR3 has 13 residues. CDR1 LGHDT and CDR2 YNNKEL come from the germline V gene (reference sequence). The CDR3: CASSPGRGYEQYV. CDR3 in DNA: TGTGCCAGCAGCCCCGGTCGTGGCTACGAGCAGTACGTC.

This clonotype was seen only a few times. The V and J genes are TRBV6-5 and TRBJ1-6; a weak D match, TRBD1 (6 bases). The germline gives CDR1 MNHEY, CDR2 SVGAGI. Trimming removed 3 bases at V and 7 bases at J, with 19 bases between. The CDR3 extends over 17 amino acids. CDR3 DNA: TGTGCCAGCAGTTATGACAGGACGAAGTATGCGAATTCACCCCTCCACTTT. This encodes CASSYDRTKYANSPLHF.

The rearrangement uses TRBV5-5 and TRBJ1-2, with D hard to call. V was shortened by 2 bases and J by 2 bases, with 13 bases between the two germline ends. This CDR3 region has 15 residues. CDR1 and CDR2 (germline): SGHKS, YYEKEE (reference sequence). The CDR3 region is CASSFTAITNYGYTF. The CDR3 DNA follows: TGTGCCAGCAGCTTCACAGCTATCACGAACTATGGCTACACCTTC.

This clonotype was seen at least ten times. The chain is built from TRBV5-6 and TRBJ1-6; D ambiguous. V lost 2 bases, J lost 7 bases, and 10 bases lay in between. Germline values: CDR1 SGHDT, CDR2 YYEEEE. This CDR3 is built from 14 residues. CDR3 nucleotides: TGTGCCAGCAGCTTCGCGGTTTGGAATTCACCCCTCCACTTT. This codes for CASSFAVWNSPLHF.

The CDR3 DNA sequence: TGTGCCAGCTCCCGGCAGCGTAACCGGTGGGGTGAGCAGTTCTTC. It codes for CASSRQRNRWGEQFF. V usage is TRBV6-2 or TRBV6-3 and J usage is TRBJ2-1, with D unclear. Trimming removed 8 bases at V and 9 bases at J, with 23 bases between. CDR3 length: 15 amino acids. The germline V gene has CDR1 MNHEY and CDR2 SVGEGT.

The chain combines TRBV5-1 with TRBJ1-1; D not certain. V was cut by 0 bases and J by 2 bases, with 11 bases left in between. In germline, CDR1 is SGHRS, CDR2 YFSETQ. This CDR3 spans 15 amino acids. CDR3 residues: CASSLGGFANTEAFF. DNA of the CDR3: TGCGCCAGCAGCTTGGGGGGATTCGCAAACACTGAAGCTTTCTTT.

The table lists this clonotype with many counts. The chain combines TRBV7-6 with TRBJ2-1; TRBD1 is a possible D gene (5 bases). CDR1 and CDR2 (germline): SGHVS, FNYEAQ. Trimming stripped 5 bases from V and 5 bases from J, with 16 bases between. This CDR3 region has 15 residues. The CDR3 loop reads CASSLSGFGNNEQFF. CDR3 DNA sequence: TGTGCCAGCAGCCTATCAGGGTTCGGCAACAATGAGCAGTTCTTC.

The chain carries TRBV7-2 and TRBJ2-3, with D uncertain. Trimming left V 5 bases short and J 0 bases short, with 9 bases between. The CDR3 totals 14 residues. Germline-derived CDR1 and CDR2 are SGHTA and FQGNSA. The CDR3 is CASSPQWSTDTQYF. The CDR3 DNA follows: TGTGCCAGCAGCCCGCAATGGAGCACAGATACGCAGTATTTT.

This clonotype was counted only a few times. The chain employs TRBV9 and TRBJ2-3, with D uncertain. The germline V and J ends were trimmed by 2 bases and 5 bases, with 6 bases remaining between them. The CDR3 consists of 12 residues. Germline lookup yields CDR1 SGDLS and CDR2 YYNGEE. The CDR3 spells CASSVDGDTQYF. CDR3 in DNA: TGTGCCAGCAGCGTCGACGGAGATACGCAGTATTTT.